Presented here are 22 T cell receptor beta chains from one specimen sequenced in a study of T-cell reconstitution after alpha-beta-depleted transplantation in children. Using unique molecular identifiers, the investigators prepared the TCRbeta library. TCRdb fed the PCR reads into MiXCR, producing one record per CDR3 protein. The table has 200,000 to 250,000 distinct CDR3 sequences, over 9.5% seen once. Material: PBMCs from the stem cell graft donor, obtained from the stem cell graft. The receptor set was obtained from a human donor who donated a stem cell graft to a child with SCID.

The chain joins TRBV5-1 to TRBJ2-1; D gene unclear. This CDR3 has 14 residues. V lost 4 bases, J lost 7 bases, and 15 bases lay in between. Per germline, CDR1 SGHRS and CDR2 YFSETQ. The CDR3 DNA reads TGCGCCAGCAGCCTTAGCCCGGTCGTTAATGAGCAGTTCTTC. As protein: CASSLSPVVNEQFF.

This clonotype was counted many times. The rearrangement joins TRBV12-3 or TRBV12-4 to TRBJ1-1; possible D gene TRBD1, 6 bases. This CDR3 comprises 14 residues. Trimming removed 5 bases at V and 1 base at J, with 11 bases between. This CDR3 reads CASSALTGNTEAFF. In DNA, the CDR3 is TGTGCCAGCAGTGCTCTGACAGGGAACACTGAAGCTTTCTTT.

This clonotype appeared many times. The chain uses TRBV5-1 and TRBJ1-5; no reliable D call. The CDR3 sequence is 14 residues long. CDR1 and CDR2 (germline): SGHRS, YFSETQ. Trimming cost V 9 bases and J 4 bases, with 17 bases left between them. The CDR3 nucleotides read TGCGCCATCCCCGGGGAGCCACTTAATCAGCCCCAGCATTTT. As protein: CAIPGEPLNQPQHF.

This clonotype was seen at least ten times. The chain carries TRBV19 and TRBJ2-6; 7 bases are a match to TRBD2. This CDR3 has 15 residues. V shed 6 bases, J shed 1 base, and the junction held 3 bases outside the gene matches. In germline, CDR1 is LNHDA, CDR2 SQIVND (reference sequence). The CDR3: CASRNGGSGANVLTF. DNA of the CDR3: TGTGCCAGTAGGAACGGGGGGTCTGGGGCCAACGTCCTGACTTTC.

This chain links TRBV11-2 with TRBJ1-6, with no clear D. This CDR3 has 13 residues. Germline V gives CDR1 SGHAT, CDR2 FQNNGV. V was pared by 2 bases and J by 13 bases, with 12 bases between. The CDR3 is CASSLTGGPPLHF. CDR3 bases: TGTGCCAGCAGCTTAACTGGAGGCCCGCCCCTCCACTTT.

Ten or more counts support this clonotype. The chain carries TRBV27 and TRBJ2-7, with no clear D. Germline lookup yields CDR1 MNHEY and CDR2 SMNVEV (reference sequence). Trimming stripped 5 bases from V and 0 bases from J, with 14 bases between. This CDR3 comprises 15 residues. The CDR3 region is CASSQTYPSSYEQYF. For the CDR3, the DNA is TGTGCCAGCAGTCAGACGTACCCTAGCTCCTACGAGCAGTACTTC.

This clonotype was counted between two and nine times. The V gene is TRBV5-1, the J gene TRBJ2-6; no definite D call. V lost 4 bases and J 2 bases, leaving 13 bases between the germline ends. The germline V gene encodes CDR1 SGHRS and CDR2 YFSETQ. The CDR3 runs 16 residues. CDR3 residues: CASSPEAGTGANVLTF. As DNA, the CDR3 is TGCGCCAGCAGCCCCGAAGCAGGTACTGGGGCCAACGTCCTGACTTTC.

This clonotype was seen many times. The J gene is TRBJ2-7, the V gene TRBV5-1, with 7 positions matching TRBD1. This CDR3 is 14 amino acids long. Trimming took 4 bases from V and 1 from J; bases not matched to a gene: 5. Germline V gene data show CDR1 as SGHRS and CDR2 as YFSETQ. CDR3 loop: CASSPTTGSYEQYF. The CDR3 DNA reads TGCGCCAGCAGCCCGACGACAGGGTCCTACGAGCAGTACTTC. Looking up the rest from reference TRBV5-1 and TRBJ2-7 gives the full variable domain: KAGVTQTPRYLIKTRGQQVTLSCSPISGHRSVSWYQQTPGQGLQFLFEYFSETQRNKGNFPGRFSGRQFSNSRSEMNVSTLELGDSALYLCASSPTTGSYEQYFGPGTRLTVT.

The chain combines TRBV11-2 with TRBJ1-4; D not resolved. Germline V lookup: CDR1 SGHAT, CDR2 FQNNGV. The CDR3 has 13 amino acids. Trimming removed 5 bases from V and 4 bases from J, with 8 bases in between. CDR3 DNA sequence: TGTGCCAGCAGCCGGAATCATAATGAAAAACTGTTTTTT. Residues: CASSRNHNEKLFF.

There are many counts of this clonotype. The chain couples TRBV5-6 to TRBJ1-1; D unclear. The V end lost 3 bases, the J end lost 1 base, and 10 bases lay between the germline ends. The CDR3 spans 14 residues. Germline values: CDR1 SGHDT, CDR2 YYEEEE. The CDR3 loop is CASSYWTGNTEAFF. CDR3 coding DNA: TGTGCCAGCAGCTACTGGACGGGGAACACTGAAGCTTTCTTT.

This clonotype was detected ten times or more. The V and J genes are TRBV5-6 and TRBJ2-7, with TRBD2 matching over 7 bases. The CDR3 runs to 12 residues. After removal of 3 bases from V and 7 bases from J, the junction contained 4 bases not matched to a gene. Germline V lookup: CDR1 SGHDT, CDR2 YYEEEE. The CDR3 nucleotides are TGTGCCAGCAGCTGGGGGGGGATGGAGCAGTACTTC. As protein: CASSWGGMEQYF. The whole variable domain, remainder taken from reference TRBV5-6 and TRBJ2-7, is DAGVTQSPTHLIKTRGQQVTLRCSPKSGHDTVSWYQQALGQGPQFIFQYYEEEERQRGNFPDRFSGHQFPNYSSELNVNALLLGDSALYLCASSWGGMEQYFGPGTRLTVT.

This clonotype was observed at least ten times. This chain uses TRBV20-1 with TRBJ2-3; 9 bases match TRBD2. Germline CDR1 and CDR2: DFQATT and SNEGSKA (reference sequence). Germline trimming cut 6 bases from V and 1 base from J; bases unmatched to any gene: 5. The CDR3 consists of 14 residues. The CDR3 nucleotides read TGCAGTGCAATTATAGCGGGGGGCACAGATACGCAGTATTTT. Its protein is CSAIIAGGTDTQYF.

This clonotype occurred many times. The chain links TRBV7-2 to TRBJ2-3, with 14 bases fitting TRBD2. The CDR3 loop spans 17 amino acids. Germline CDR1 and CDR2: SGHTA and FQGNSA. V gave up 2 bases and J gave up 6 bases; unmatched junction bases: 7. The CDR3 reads CASSLRGLAGGGDTQYF. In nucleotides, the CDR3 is TGTGCCAGCAGCTTACGCGGACTAGCGGGGGGAGGGGATACGCAGTATTTT.

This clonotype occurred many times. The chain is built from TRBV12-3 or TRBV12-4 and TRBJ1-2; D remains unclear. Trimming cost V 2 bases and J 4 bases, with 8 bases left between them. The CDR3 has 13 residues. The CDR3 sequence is CASSLLAAYGYTF. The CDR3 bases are TGTGCCAGCAGTTTATTGGCCGCCTATGGCTACACCTTC.

Here the CDR3 DNA reads TGTGCCAGCAGTTGGGGTCGCGGACAGGGGGCGAAAGAGCAGTACTTC. This codes for CASSWGRGQGAKEQYF. The chain recombines TRBV12-3 or TRBV12-4 with TRBJ2-7; 11 bases match TRBD1. V gave up 4 bases and J gave up 7 bases; unmatched junction bases: 12. This CDR3 region has 16 residues.

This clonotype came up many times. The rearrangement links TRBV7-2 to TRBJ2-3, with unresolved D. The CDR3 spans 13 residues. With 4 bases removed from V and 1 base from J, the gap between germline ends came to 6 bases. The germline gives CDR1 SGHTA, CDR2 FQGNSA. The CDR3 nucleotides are TGTGCCAGCAGCTCGGTCCGCACAGATACGCAGTATTTT. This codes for CASSSVRTDTQYF.

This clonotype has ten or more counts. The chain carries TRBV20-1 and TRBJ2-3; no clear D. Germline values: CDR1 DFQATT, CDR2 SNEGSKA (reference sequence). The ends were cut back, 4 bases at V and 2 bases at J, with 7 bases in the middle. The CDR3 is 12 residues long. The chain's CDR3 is CSAKRATDTQYF. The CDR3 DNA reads TGCAGTGCTAAAAGGGCCACAGATACGCAGTATTTT.

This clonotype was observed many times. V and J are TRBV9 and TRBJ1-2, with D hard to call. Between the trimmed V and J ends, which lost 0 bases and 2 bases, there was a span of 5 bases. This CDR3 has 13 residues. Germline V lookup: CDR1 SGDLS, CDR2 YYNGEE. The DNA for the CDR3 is TGTGCCAGCAGCGTAGACCTGAACTATGGCTACACCTTC. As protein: CASSVDLNYGYTF.

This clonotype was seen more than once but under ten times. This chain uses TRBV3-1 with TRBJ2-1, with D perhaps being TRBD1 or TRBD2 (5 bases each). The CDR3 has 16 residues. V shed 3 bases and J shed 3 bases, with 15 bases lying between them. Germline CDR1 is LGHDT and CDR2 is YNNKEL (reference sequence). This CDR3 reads CASSHRHQGRYNEQFF. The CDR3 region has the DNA TGTGCCAGCAGCCATCGACACCAGGGACGCTACAATGAGCAGTTCTTC.

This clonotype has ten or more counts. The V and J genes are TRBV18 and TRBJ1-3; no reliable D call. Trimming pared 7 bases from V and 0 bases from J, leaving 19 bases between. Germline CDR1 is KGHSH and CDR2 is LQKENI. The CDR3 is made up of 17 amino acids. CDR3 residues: CASFNLNSLNSGNTIYF. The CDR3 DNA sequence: TGTGCCAGCTTTAATCTTAACAGCTTGAACTCTGGAAACACCATATATTTT.

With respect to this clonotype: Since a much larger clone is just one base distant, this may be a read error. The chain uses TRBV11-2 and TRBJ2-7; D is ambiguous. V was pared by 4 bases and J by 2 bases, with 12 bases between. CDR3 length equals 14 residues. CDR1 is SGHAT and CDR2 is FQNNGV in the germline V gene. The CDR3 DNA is TGTGCCAGCAGCTGGCTAGGCGTCCCCTACGAGCAGTACTTC. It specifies CASSWLGVPYEQYF.

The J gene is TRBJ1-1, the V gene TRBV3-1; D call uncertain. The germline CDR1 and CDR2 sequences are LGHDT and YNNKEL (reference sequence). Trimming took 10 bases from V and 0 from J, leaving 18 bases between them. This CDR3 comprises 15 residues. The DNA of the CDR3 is TGTGCCACCACCCAAGACGGCGATATGAACACTGAAGCTTTCTTT. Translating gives CATTQDGDMNTEAFF.